This T cell receptor beta chain emerged from a study of blood T cell repertoires in COVID-19. Study background: The analysed material was cDNA or gDNA that came from T cells, B-cell-depleted T cells, or PBMCs.

This CDR3 is 15 amino acids long. Trimming cost V 5 bases and J 0 bases, with 13 bases left between them. Germline values: CDR1 LGHNA, CDR2 YSLEER. Sequenced by immunoSEQ multiplex PCR; TCRdb stores in-frame clones only, minus some. The repertoire includes around 150,000 clones, 76% of them detected once, and about 3.8% sits in the top ten. This receptor was identified in a woman older than 75 with acute or convalescent COVID-19. V and J are TRBV4-3 and TRBJ1-2; maybe TRBD1 (6 bases). Material for sequencing was peripheral blood. CDR3 loop: CASSDPRGSNYGYTF. The CDR3 coding sequence is TGCGCCAGCAGCGATCCCAGGGGATCTAACTATGGCTACACCTTC.